This TCR beta chain was profiled in a study of cytomegalovirus exposure and HLA in healthy donors. PCR primers comprised 60 Vbeta and 13 Jbeta primers. Per the original methods: Later, roughly 86 million unique TCR beta chains were counted in an analysis, and approximately 10 million of them were shared. Sequencing used immunoSEQ multiplex PCR; TCRdb keeps in-frame clones, though not all of them. Clone size and the V and J calls come from that table; the DNA yielded D and trimming. The sample shows some 110,000 clones, roughly 70% of them seen only once. Regarding this clone: Its antigen is not known.

Study-level findings and limits: A later examination showed that TCR association rates differed by HLA locus, with DRB1 most and HLA-C fewest.

The CDR3 is made up of 15 amino acids. With 10 bases removed from V and 2 bases from J, the gap between germline ends came to 19 bases. Germline CDR1 reads MNHEY; CDR2 reads SVGAGI. The chain recombines TRBV6-5 with TRBJ2-3; perhaps TRBD2 as D (6 bases). Sequencing input: PBMCs. The TCR was taken from a woman aged 25 to 39 in good health and CMV-seronegative. The CDR3 DNA is TGTGCCACAAGACGCGGGACCTACACCACAGATACGCAGTATTTT. Its translation: CATRRGTYTTDTQYF.